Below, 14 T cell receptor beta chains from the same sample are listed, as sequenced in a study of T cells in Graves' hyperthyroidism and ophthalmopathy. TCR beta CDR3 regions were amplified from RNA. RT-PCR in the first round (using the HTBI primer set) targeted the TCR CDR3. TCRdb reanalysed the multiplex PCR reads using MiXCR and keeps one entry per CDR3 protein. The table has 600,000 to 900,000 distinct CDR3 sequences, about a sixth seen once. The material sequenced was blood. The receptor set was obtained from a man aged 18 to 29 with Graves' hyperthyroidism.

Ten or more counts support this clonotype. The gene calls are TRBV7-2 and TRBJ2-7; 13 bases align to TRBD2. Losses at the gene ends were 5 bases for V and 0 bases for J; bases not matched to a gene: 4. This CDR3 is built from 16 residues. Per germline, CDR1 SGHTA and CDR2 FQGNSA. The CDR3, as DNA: TGTGCCAGCAGCCTGGGACTAGCGGGGAGCTCCTACGAGCAGTACTTC. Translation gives CASSLGLAGSSYEQYF.

The CDR3 loop is CASSQVKGSNTEAFF. CDR3 nucleotide sequence: TGTGCCAGCAGCCAAGTTAAGGGATCGAACACTGAAGCTTTCTTT. V gene TRBV4-2 combines with J gene TRBJ1-1, with D uncertain. Germline loops: CDR1 LGHNA, CDR2 YNFKEQ. V lost 1 base and J lost 1, with 10 bases in between. The CDR3 has 15 amino acids.

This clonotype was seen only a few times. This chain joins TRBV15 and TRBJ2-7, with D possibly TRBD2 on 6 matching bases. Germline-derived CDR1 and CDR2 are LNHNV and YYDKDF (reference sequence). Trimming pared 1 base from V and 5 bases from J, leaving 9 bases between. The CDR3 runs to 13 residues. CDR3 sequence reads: CATSRAGTDEQYF. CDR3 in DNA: TGTGCCACCAGCAGAGCGGGGACTGACGAGCAGTACTTC. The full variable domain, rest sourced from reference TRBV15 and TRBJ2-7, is DAMVIQNPRYQVTQFGKPVTLSCSQTLNHNVMYWYQQKSSQAPKLLFHYYDKDFNNEADTPDNFQSRRPNTSFCFLDIRSPGLGDTAMYLCATSRAGTDEQYFGPGTRLTVT.

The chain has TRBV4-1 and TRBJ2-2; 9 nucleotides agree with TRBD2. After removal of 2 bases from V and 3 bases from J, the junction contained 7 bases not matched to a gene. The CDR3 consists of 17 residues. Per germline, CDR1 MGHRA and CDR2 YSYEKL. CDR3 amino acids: CASSQLRRLADTGELFF. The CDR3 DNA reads TGCGCCAGCAGCCAATTAAGGAGACTAGCGGACACCGGGGAGCTGTTTTTT.

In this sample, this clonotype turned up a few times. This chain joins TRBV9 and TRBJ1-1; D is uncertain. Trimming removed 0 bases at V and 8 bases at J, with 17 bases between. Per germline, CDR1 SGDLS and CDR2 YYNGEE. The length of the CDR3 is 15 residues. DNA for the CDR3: TGTGCCAGCAGCGTAGGAACACATCAAGGGTGGGAAGCTTTCTTT. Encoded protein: CASSVGTHQGWEAFF.

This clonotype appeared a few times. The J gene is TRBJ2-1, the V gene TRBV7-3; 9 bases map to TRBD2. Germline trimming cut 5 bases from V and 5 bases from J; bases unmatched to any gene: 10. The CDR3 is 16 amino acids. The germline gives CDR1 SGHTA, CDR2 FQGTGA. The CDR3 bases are TGTGCCAGCAGCCCTCGGGGGCGGGAGGGTAACAATGAGCAGTTCTTC. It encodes CASSPRGREGNNEQFF. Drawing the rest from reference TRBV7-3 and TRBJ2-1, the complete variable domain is GAGVSQTPSNKVTEKGKYVELRCDPISGHTALYWYRQSLGQGPEFLIYFQGTGAADDSGLPNDRFFAVRPEGSVSTLKIQRTERGDSAVYLCASSPRGREGNNEQFFGPGTRLTVL.

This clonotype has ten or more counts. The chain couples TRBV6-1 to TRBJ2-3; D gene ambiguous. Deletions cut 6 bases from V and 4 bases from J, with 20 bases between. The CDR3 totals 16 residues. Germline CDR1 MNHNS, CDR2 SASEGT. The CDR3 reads CASRALSFGGADTQYF. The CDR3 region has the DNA TGTGCCAGCAGGGCGCTATCGTTTGGTGGCGCAGATACGCAGTATTTT.

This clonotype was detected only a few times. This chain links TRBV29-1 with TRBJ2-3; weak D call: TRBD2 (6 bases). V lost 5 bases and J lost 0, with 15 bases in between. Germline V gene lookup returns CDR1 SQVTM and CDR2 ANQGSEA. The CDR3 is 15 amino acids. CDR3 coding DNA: TGCAGCGTTCCTGGAAGGGACTCTAGCACAGATACGCAGTATTTT. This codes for CSVPGRDSSTDTQYF.

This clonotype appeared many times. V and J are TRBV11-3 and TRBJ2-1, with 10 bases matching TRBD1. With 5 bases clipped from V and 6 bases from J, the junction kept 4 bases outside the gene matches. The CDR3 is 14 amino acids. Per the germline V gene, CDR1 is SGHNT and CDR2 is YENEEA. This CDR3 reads CASSLGQGGNEQFF. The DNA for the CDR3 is TGTGCCAGCAGCCTAGGACAGGGGGGCAATGAGCAGTTCTTC. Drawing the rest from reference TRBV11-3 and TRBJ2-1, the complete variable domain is EAGVVQSPRYKIIEKKQPVAFWCNPISGHNTLYWYLQNLGQGPELLIRYENEEAVDDSQLPKDRFSAERLKGVDSTLKIQPAELGDSAVYLCASSLGQGGNEQFFGPGTRLTVL.

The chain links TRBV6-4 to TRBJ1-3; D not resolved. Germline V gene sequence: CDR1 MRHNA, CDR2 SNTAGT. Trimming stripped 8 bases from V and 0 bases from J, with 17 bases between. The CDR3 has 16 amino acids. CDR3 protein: CASSEVDCDSGNTIYF. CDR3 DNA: TGTGCCAGCTCTGAAGTCGACTGCGACTCTGGAAACACCATATATTTT.

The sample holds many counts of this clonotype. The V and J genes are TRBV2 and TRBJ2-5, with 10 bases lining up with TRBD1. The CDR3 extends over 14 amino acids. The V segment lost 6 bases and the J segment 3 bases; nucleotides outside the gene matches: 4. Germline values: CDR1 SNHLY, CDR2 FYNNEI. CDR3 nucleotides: TGTGCCAGCAGGACCGGGACAGGGGAAGAGACCCAGTACTTC. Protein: CASRTGTGEETQYF.

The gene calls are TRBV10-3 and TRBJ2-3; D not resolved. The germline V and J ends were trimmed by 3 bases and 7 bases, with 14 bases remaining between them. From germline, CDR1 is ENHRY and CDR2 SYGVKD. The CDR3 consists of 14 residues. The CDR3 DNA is TGTGCCATCAGTGATTTGTTCTCGGGTCATACGCAGTATTTT. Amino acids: CAISDLFSGHTQYF.

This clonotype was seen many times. CDR3 in amino acids: CASSFTGGSYGYTF. The DNA of the CDR3 is TGTGCCAGCAGTTTTACAGGGGGCAGCTATGGCTACACCTTC. This chain uses TRBV28 with TRBJ1-2, with 9 nucleotides matching TRBD1. The CDR3 length is 14 residues. The trim removed 3 bases at V and 4 bases at J, leaving 3 bases unmatched. Germline assignment: CDR1 MDHEN and CDR2 SYDVKM.

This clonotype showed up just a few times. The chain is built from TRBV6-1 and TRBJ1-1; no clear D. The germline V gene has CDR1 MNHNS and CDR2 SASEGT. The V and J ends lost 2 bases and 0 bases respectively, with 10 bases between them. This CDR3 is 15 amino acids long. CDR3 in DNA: TGTGCCAGCAGTGAATTTGAGCTACTGAACACTGAAGCTTTCTTT. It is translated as CASSEFELLNTEAFF.